The entry below describes one TCR beta chain. The assay was immunoSEQ multiplex PCR, and TCRdb's table has in-frame clones only and misses some. The repertoire includes about 82,000 clones, about 78% of them detected once, and about a third sits in the top ten. This entry is derived from a study of blood T cell repertoires in COVID-19. About the research overall: Sources were T cells, B-cell-depleted T cells, or PBMCs; the material itself was cDNA or gDNA.

Seattle patient enrollment occurred during active infection, with longitudinal follow-up thereafter. Germline lookup yields CDR1 MGHRA and CDR2 YSYEKL. The CDR3 extends over 14 amino acids. Trimming pared 5 bases from V and 2 bases from J, leaving 13 bases between. Input material: peripheral blood. The clonotype comes from a man aged 55 to 70 with COVID-19, enrolled during active disease. The chain links TRBV4-1 to TRBJ2-7; possibly TRBD1 for D (5 bases). CDR3 bases: TGCGCCAGCAGCTCTCCGACAGCAACCTACGAGCAGTACTTC. Its translation: CASSSPTATYEQYF.